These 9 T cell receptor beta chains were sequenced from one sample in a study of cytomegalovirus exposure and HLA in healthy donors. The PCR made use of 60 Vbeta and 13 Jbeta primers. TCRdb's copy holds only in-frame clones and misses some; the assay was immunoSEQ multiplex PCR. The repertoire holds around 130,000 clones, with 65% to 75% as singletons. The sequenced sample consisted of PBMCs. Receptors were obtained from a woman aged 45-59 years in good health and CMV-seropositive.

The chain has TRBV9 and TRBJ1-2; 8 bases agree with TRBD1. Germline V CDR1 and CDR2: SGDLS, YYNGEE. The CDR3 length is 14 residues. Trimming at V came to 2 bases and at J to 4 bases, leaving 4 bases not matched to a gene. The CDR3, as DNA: TGTGCCAGCAGCGTCATGACAGGGGCCTATGGCTACACCTTC. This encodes CASSVMTGAYGYTF.

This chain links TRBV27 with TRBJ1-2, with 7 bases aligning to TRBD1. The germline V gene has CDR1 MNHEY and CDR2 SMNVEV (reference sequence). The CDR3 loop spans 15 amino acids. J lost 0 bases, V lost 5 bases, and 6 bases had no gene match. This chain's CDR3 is CASSPQGFSNYGYTF. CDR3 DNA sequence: TGTGCCAGCAGTCCACAGGGGTTCTCTAACTATGGCTACACCTTC.

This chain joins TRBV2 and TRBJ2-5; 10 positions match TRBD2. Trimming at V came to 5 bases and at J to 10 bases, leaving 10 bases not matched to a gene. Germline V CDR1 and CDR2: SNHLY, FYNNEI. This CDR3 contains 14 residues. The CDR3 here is CASSRVSGGCDQYF. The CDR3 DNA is TGTGCCAGCAGTAGGGTTAGCGGGGGGTGTGACCAGTACTTC.

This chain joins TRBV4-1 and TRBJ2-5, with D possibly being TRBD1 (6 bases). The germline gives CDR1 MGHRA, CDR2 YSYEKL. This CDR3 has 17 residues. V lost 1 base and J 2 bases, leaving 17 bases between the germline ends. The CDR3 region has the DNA TGCGCCAGCAGCCAAGTCCCTCTTAGACAGGTGCAAGAGACCCAGTACTTC. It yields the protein CASSQVPLRQVQETQYF.

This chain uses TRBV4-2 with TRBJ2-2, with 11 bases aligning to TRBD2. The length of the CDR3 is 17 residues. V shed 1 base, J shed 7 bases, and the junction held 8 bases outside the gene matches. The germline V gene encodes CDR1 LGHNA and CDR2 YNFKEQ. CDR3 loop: CASSQVGTSGGGGELFF. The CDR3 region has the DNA TGTGCCAGCAGCCAAGTAGGGACTAGCGGTGGTGGCGGGGAGCTGTTTTTT.

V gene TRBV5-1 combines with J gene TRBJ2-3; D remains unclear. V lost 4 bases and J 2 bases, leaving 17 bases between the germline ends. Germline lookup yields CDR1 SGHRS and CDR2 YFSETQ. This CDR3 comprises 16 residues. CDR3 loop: CASSPASRPDTDTQYF. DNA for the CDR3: TGCGCCAGCAGCCCCGCGTCGAGGCCCGACACAGATACGCAGTATTTT.

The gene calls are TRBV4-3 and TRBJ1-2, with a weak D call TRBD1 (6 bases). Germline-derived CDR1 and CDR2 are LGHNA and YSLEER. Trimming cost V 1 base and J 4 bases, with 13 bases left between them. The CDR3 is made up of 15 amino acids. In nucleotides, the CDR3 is TGCGCCAGCAGCCAAGGGACAGATTCTTTCTATGGCTACACCTTC. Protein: CASSQGTDSFYGYTF.

This CDR3 is CASSFSKGDNEKLFF. As DNA, the CDR3 is TGTGCCAGCAGCTTCTCTAAGGGGGACAATGAAAAACTGTTTTTT. This chain joins TRBV7-8 and TRBJ1-4, with a weak D call TRBD1 (6 bases). Trimming shortened V by 3 bases and J by 5 bases, and 13 bases separated the two germline ends. The CDR3 is 15 residues long. CDR1 SGHVS and CDR2 FQNEAQ come from the germline V gene.

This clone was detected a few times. The CDR3 reads CASTGRYGYTF. Written as DNA, the CDR3 is TGTGCCAGCACCGGGAGGTATGGCTACACCTTC. The chain joins TRBV6-1 to TRBJ1-2; no reliable D call. CDR1 and CDR2 from the germline V gene are MNHNS and SASEGT. There are 11 residues in the CDR3. Trimming took off 7 bases at V and 5 bases at J, with 8 bases between the two ends.